These 8 T cell receptor beta chains originate from one sample sequenced in a study of blood T cell repertoires in COVID-19. The protocol was immunoSEQ multiplex PCR, while the TCRdb copy is restricted to in-frame clones and leaves out a portion. Of 150,000 to 200,000 clones in the sample, roughly 77% were seen once. Sequenced material: peripheral blood. These receptors originate from a human donor in a cohort sampled during active COVID-19.

This clone was seen a handful of times. This chain joins TRBV6-5 and TRBJ2-7; 8 nucleotides agree with TRBD2. This CDR3 spans 14 amino acids. Germline assignment: CDR1 MNHEY and CDR2 SVGAGI. Germline trimming cut 5 bases from V and 0 bases from J; bases unmatched to any gene: 3. CDR3 coding DNA: TGTGCCAGCAGTCTGACTAGCGACTCCTACGAGCAGTACTTC. Protein: CASSLTSDSYEQYF.

The chain uses TRBV2 and TRBJ1-2; no firm D call. CDR1 SNHLY and CDR2 FYNNEI come from the germline V gene. The V end lost 7 bases, the J end lost 7 bases, and 19 bases lay between the germline ends. The CDR3 is 14 amino acids. The CDR3 sequence: CASKSGSGQVGYTF. The CDR3 nucleotides read TGTGCCAGCAAGTCGGGCAGCGGTCAGGTTGGCTACACCTTC.

The rearrangement links TRBV6-5 to TRBJ2-7, with D tentatively TRBD1 (6 bases). Germline-derived CDR1 and CDR2 are MNHEY and SVGAGI. V was clipped by 0 bases and J by 2 bases, with 14 bases between them. The CDR3 spans 16 residues. CDR3 sequence: CASSYSRGSYPYEQYF. The CDR3, as DNA: TGTGCCAGCAGTTACTCGAGGGGGTCTTATCCCTACGAGCAGTACTTC.

This CDR3 is CASSQLSGGSYEQYF. CDR3 DNA: TGCGCCAGCAGCCAACTGTCGGGCGGGAGCTACGAGCAGTACTTC. The chain couples TRBV4-3 to TRBJ2-7; 7 nucleotides align to TRBD2. After removal of 2 bases from V and 3 bases from J, the junction contained 7 bases not matched to a gene. This CDR3 has 15 residues. CDR1 LGHNA and CDR2 YSLEER come from the germline V gene.

The chain is built from TRBV24-1 and TRBJ2-1; D might be TRBD2 (6 bases). Trimming left V 4 bases short and J 8 bases short, with 11 bases between. The germline V gene encodes CDR1 KGHDR and CDR2 SFDVKD. The CDR3 extends over 13 amino acids. The CDR3 region is CATSEPGEDEQFF. The CDR3, as DNA: TGTGCCACCAGTGAGCCCGGGGAGGATGAGCAGTTCTTC.

This clone occurred a few times. The chain couples TRBV10-2 to TRBJ1-1, with 9 bases fitting TRBD1. With V trimmed by 6 bases and J by 0 bases, 8 bases remained unmatched. The CDR3 covers 16 residues. The germline gives CDR1 WSHSY, CDR2 SAAADI. CDR3 amino acids: CASRGQGPYMNTEAFF. The CDR3 nucleotides are TGCGCCAGCAGAGGACAGGGGCCTTATATGAACACTGAAGCTTTCTTT.

The gene calls are TRBV18 and TRBJ2-3, with 8 bases lining up with TRBD2. This CDR3 contains 17 residues. V lost 3 bases, J lost 4 bases, and 12 bases stayed unmatched. The V gene's germline CDR1 is KGHSH and CDR2 LQKENI. CDR3 coding DNA: TGTGCCAGCTCACCCCGCGGTAGCGGGATTGTCTCAGATACGCAGTATTTT. Translation gives CASSPRGSGIVSDTQYF.

V gene TRBV7-9 combines with J gene TRBJ2-5, with D perhaps matching TRBD2 (5 bases). Germline CDR1 is SEHNR and CDR2 is FQNEAQ (reference sequence). Trimming removed 6 bases at V and 2 bases at J, with 10 bases between. The CDR3 covers 13 residues. The CDR3 DNA reads TGTGCCAGCAGACGGGGATCACAAGAGACCCAGTACTTC. The encoded protein is CASRRGSQETQYF. Together with reference TRBV7-9 and TRBJ2-5, the CDR3 gives the full variable domain: DTGVSQNPRHKITKRGQNVTFRCDPISEHNRLYWYRQTLGQGPEFLTYFQNEAQLEKSRLLSDRFSAERPKGSFSTLEIQRTEQGDSAMYLCASRRGSQETQYFGPGTRLLVL.